A selection of T cell receptor beta chains follows, all from one sample in a study of beta chain features in type 1 diabetes. Only in-frame clones appear in the TCRdb table, and some are missing; sequencing was by immunoSEQ multiplex PCR. The sample has about half a million clones, 10% to 12% seen once. The sample consisted of naive CD4+ T cells from blood. Every receptor here comes from a woman younger than 35 in good health. CDR3s include the opening cysteine and the closing phenylalanine or tryptophan. The D gene is left open where the match is weak. Where a row states a size, it is once, few, many or the class of an expanded clone; other rows omit it.

13,TRBV28,.,few,TRBJ2-4,CASTSVSTNIQYF,TGTGCCAGCACTAGCGTGAGTACGAACATTCAGTACTTC
13,TRBV7-9,.,few,TRBJ1-2,CASTPGGQGGYTF,TGTGCCAGCACCCCAGGTGGGCAGGGCGGATACACCTTC
14,TRBV29-1,TRBD2,.,TRBJ2-7,CSVDGLAGTDEQYF,TGCAGCGTTGATGGTCTAGCGGGAACCGACGAGCAGTACTTC
11,TRBV28,.,.,TRBJ2-3,CASRATDTQYF,TGTGCCAGCCGGGCCACAGATACGCAGTATTTT
13,TRBV6-1,.,few,TRBJ1-1,CASGQGGGTEAFF,TGTGCCAGCGGGCAGGGCGGTGGCACTGAAGCTTTCTTT
12,TRBV2,.,few,TRBJ2-7,CASSMGRVEQYF,TGTGCCAGCAGCATGGGACGGGTCGAGCAGTACTTC
14,TRBV5-6,.,.,TRBJ2-4,CASSLLLGKNIQYF,TGTGCCAGCAGCTTGCTTTTGGGCAAAAACATTCAGTACTTC
14,TRBV14,.,few,TRBJ1-3,CASSQVGIGNTIYF,TGTGCCAGCAGCCAAGTGGGAATTGGAAACACCATATATTTT
16,TRBV13,TRBD1,few,TRBJ2-1,CASSLAGTGKNNEQFF,TGTGCCAGCAGCTTAGCGGGGACAGGGAAAAACAATGAGCAGTTCTTC
11,TRBV7-6,.,few,TRBJ2-3,CASSLVATQYF,TGTGCCAGCAGCTTAGTGGCTACGCAGTATTTT
14,TRBV28,TRBD1,.,TRBJ2-4,CASSQGQRINIQYF,TGTGCCAGCAGCCAGGGACAGAGAATAAACATTCAGTACTTC
16,TRBV9,.,.,TRBJ2-3,CASSQTAGGAADTQYF,TGTGCCAGCAGCCAAACGGCCGGGGGTGCGGCAGATACGCAGTATTTT
14,TRBV4-3,.,.,TRBJ1-1,CASSQDPKGAEAFF,TGCGCCAGCAGCCAAGATCCGAAGGGTGCGGAGGCTTTCTTT
11,TRBV20-1,.,.,TRBJ1-1,CSASDYTEAFF,TGCAGTGCTTCAGATTACACTGAAGCTTTCTTT
13,TRBV21-1,.,.,TRBJ2-7,CASSKGVPYEQYF,TGTGCCAGCAGCAAAGGGGTCCCCTACGAGCAGTACTTC
16,TRBV7-2,TRBD2,few,TRBJ2-1,CASSFTGTSPKGEQFF,TGTGCCAGCAGCTTCACCGGGACTAGCCCCAAGGGTGAGCAGTTCTTC
17,TRBV4-2,TRBD2,few,TRBJ2-4,CASSQGPGLAVKNIQYF,TGTGCCAGCAGCCAGGGGCCGGGACTAGCGGTTAAAAACATTCAGTACTTC
15,TRBV14,TRBD1,few,TRBJ2-7,CASSSRQGVRGEQYF,TGTGCCAGCAGCTCCCGACAGGGGGTCCGTGGCGAGCAGTACTTC
15,TRBV30,TRBD1,few,TRBJ1-1,CAWRGAGTGNTEAFF,TGTGCCTGGAGGGGAGCCGGGACAGGGAACACTGAAGCTTTCTTT
14,TRBV11-3,.,.,TRBJ2-7,CASSLRVATYEQYF,TGTGCCAGCAGCTTAAGGGTAGCGACCTACGAGCAGTACTTC
13,TRBV30,.,.,TRBJ1-5,CAWSNGGGQPQHF,TGTGCCTGGAGTAACGGGGGCGGACAGCCCCAGCATTTT
11,TRBV28,.,.,TRBJ1-1,CASSRYTEAFF,TGTGCCAGCAGCAGGTACACTGAAGCTTTCTTT
12,TRBV29-1,.,few,TRBJ2-1,CSVERDNNEQFF,TGCAGCGTTGAAAGAGACAACAATGAGCAGTTCTTC
13,TRBV10-3,.,.,TRBJ2-1,CAITDSAYNEQFF,TGTGCCATCACGGATAGCGCCTACAATGAGCAGTTCTTC
14,TRBV7-9,.,.,TRBJ1-6,CASSLKGNNSPLHF,TGTGCCAGCAGCTTAAAGGGTAATAATTCACCCCTCCACTTT
15,TRBV30,TRBD2,few,TRBJ2-1,CAWSGGLAGGREQFF,TGTGCCTGGAGTGGGGGACTAGCGGGAGGACGTGAGCAGTTCTTC
13,TRBV29-1,TRBD1,.,TRBJ2-5,CSVERTGQETQYF,TGCAGCGTTGAGCGGACAGGCCAAGAGACCCAGTACTTC
22,TRBV1,.,few,TRBJ2-6,CTSSQVSGTLWGGRCGANVLTF,TGCACCAGCAGCCAAGTGTCGGGAACCCTTTGGGGGGGCCGTTGTGGGGCCAACGTCCTGACTTTC
13,TRBV5-4,.,few,TRBJ1-1,CASSLTGLPEAFF,TGTGCCAGCAGCTTAACAGGTTTACCTGAAGCTTTCTTT
15,TRBV29-1,.,few,TRBJ2-3,CSVAGTPTSTDTQYF,TGCAGCGTTGCGGGGACTCCCACTAGCACAGATACGCAGTATTTT
13,TRBV2,.,.,TRBJ1-1,CASRDNSNTEAFF,TGTGCCAGCAGGGACAATTCGAACACTGAAGCTTTCTTT
16,TRBV4-2,.,few,TRBJ2-5,CASSQVVGEGRETQYF,TGTGCCAGCAGCCAAGTCGTCGGAGAGGGGCGAGAGACCCAGTACTTC
13,TRBV9,TRBD1,few,TRBJ2-1,CASSRQGLDEQFF,TGTGCCAGCAGCAGACAGGGTCTGGATGAGCAGTTCTTC
14,TRBV14,TRBD1,few,TRBJ2-2,CASSANRGTGELFF,TGTGCCAGCAGCGCTAACAGGGGCACCGGGGAGCTGTTTTTT
14,TRBV5-1,.,few,TRBJ1-1,CASSGQLQNTEAFF,TGCGCCAGCAGCGGGCAGCTACAGAACACTGAAGCTTTCTTT
15,TRBV11-3,.,.,TRBJ2-1,CASSPRGGVQGEQFF,TGTGCCAGCAGCCCCCGCGGGGGCGTACAGGGTGAGCAGTTCTTC
12,TRBV5-1,.,few,TRBJ2-3,CASTKNRDTQYF,TGCGCCAGCACGAAGAACAGGGATACGCAGTATTTT
12,TRBV5-4,.,.,TRBJ2-2,CASSEITGELFF,TGTGCCAGCAGCGAAATTACCGGGGAGCTGTTTTTT
14,TRBV29-1,.,few,TRBJ2-2,CSVDDRGTTGELFF,TGCAGCGTTGACGATAGGGGAACCACCGGGGAGCTGTTTTTT
17,TRBV7-7,TRBD2,few,TRBJ2-3,CASSLASSGTGSDTQYF,TGTGCTAGCAGCTTAGCATCCAGCGGGACGGGGTCAGATACGCAGTATTTT
13,TRBV30,TRBD1,.,TRBJ2-7,CAWRRQGAYEQYF,TGTGCCTGGAGGCGGCAGGGGGCATACGAGCAGTACTTC
13,TRBV6-5,.,.,TRBJ2-2,CASKTSLTGELFF,TGTGCCAGCAAGACTAGTCTGACCGGGGAGCTGTTTTTT
15,TRBV4-3,.,.,TRBJ2-6,CASSQQGTGANVLTF,TGCGCCAGCAGCCAACAGGGTACTGGGGCCAACGTCCTGACTTTC
12,TRBV21-1,.,many,TRBJ2-1,CASSTPGGEQFF,TGTGCCAGCAGCACCCCAGGGGGTGAGCAGTTCTTC
15,TRBV7-7,TRBD1,.,TRBJ2-1,CASSWADRERNEQFF,TGTGCCAGCAGCTGGGCGGACAGGGAACGCAATGAGCAGTTCTTC
15,TRBV18,TRBD2,.,TRBJ2-7,CASSSSGRASYEQYF,TGTGCCAGCTCATCTAGCGGGAGGGCCTCTTACGAGCAGTACTTC
14,TRBV30,.,.,TRBJ1-3,CAWRPGSGVNTIYF,TGTGCCTGGAGGCCTGGTTCAGGAGTTAACACCATATATTTT
15,TRBV11-2,.,.,TRBJ2-6,CASSPTVSGANVLTF,TGTGCCAGCAGCCCAACAGTCTCTGGGGCCAACGTCCTGACTTTC
14,TRBV7-8,.,.,TRBJ2-2,CASSKRGAAGELFF,TGTGCCAGCAGCAAACGGGGAGCGGCCGGGGAGCTGTTTTTT
16,TRBV14,TRBD1,few,TRBJ1-1,CASSQDWGQLNTEAFF,TGTGCCAGCAGCCAAGATTGGGGACAGTTGAACACTGAAGCTTTCTTT
20,TRBV6-1,.,.,TRBJ2-4,CASSERGQGSSLGSRNIQYF,TGTGCCAGCAGTGAGAGGGGCCAGGGGTCTTCACTCGGGAGTAGAAACATTCAGTACTTC
14,TRBV7-2,.,.,TRBJ2-7,CASSLVRESYEQYF,TGTGCCAGCAGCTTAGTACGGGAGTCCTACGAGCAGTACTTC
15,TRBV6-1,.,.,TRBJ1-4,CASNRALTGNEKLFF,TGTGCCAGCAATCGGGCACTCACTGGGAATGAAAAACTGTTTTTT
15,TRBV25-1,TRBD1,.,TRBJ1-2,CASRGQGYPNYGYTF,TGTGCCAGCAGGGGACAGGGTTATCCTAACTATGGCTACACCTTC
13,TRBV10-3,.,.,TRBJ2-1,CAISPDSENEQFF,TGTGCCATCTCCCCCGACTCGGAAAATGAGCAGTTCTTC
14,TRBV5-1,.,.,TRBJ1-6,CASSLEGGDSPLHF,TGCGCCAGCAGCTTGGAGGGAGGGGACTCACCCCTCCACTTT
16,TRBV5-1,.,.,TRBJ1-3,CASSRTEPSSGNTIYF,TGCGCCAGCAGCCGGACAGAACCTAGCTCTGGAAACACCATATATTTT